The next 31 T cell receptor beta chains were all read from a single sample in a study of blood T cell repertoires in COVID-19. Method: immunoSEQ multiplex PCR; TCRdb's copy keeps in-frame clones and lacks some. The sample yields 400,000 to 550,000 clones, 87% seen once. Sequencing used PBMCs or T cells enriched from blood (not recorded which). The receptors were gathered from a woman in her late teens or twenties with acute COVID-19.

The V call is TRBV11-2, the J call TRBJ2-7; 8 bases are shared with TRBD1. CDR1 and CDR2 (germline): SGHAT, FQNNGV. The junction had 6 bases not matched to a gene; V was cut back by 5 bases and J by 3 bases. CDR3 length: 14 residues. The CDR3 spells CASSPGRGHYEQYF. The CDR3 DNA reads as TGTGCCAGCAGCCCCGGCAGGGGGCACTACGAGCAGTACTTC.

The chain links TRBV28 to TRBJ2-7, with 9 bases identical to TRBD1. V lost 4 bases and J lost 4; bases outside the gene matches: 8. The CDR3 sequence is 15 residues long. From germline, CDR1 is MDHEN and CDR2 SYDVKM. The CDR3 region has the DNA TGTGCCAGCAGTTCAGACGCGACAGGGGGATACGAGCAGTACTTC. It codes for CASSSDATGGYEQYF.

The chain uses TRBV18 and TRBJ2-3; TRBD1 might be the D (6 bases). Trimming cost V 3 bases and J 0 bases, with 13 bases left between them. This CDR3 has 16 amino acids. Germline CDR1 reads KGHSH; CDR2 reads LQKENI. CDR3 region: CASSPYREASTDTQYF. In DNA form, the CDR3 reads TGTGCCAGCTCACCGTACAGGGAAGCTAGCACAGATACGCAGTATTTT.

The table lists this clone with a count of one. The chain couples TRBV19 to TRBJ1-1; 7 positions match TRBD1. The CDR3 extends over 15 amino acids. V gave up 4 bases and J gave up 8 bases; unmatched junction bases: 13. Germline V gene data show CDR1 as LNHDA and CDR2 as SQIVND (reference sequence). The CDR3, as DNA: TGTGCCAGTAGTACCCCGACAGGGACCTCGATGGAAGCTTTCTTT. Translating it yields CASSTPTGTSMEAFF.

In DNA, the CDR3 is TGTGCCAGCAGTTTCCAACTAGCGGGAGGGGACGAGCAGTACTTC. Translation gives CASSFQLAGGDEQYF. The chain couples TRBV28 to TRBJ2-7, with 13 bases identical to TRBD2. The V gene end was trimmed by 3 bases and the J gene end by 5 bases; junction bases not matched to a gene: 4. This CDR3 contains 15 residues. Germline CDR1 MDHEN, CDR2 SYDVKM.

The J gene is TRBJ2-5, the V gene TRBV19; possibly TRBD2 for D (5 bases). CDR3 length: 12 amino acids. V was pared by 4 bases and J by 5 bases, with 8 bases between. Looked up from germline, CDR1 is LNHDA and CDR2 is SQIVND (reference sequence). The CDR3: CASSSGFETQYF. The CDR3, as DNA: TGTGCCAGTAGTAGCGGGTTTGAGACCCAGTACTTC.

The genes are TRBV7-2 and TRBJ1-2; a weak D match, TRBD1 (5 bases). Germline CDR1 reads SGHTA; CDR2 reads FQGNSA. V lost 5 bases to trimming and J lost 3 bases, with 16 bases between them. The CDR3 consists of 15 residues. For the CDR3, the DNA is TGTGCCAGCAGCCTTGTCCAGGGAGGGGACTATGGCTACACCTTC. Amino acid sequence: CASSLVQGGDYGYTF. The whole variable domain, remainder taken from reference TRBV7-2 and TRBJ1-2, is GAGVSQSPSNKVTEKGKDVELRCDPISGHTALYWYRQSLGQGLEFLIYFQGNSAPDKSGLPSDRFSAERTGGSVSTLTIQRTQQEDSAVYLCASSLVQGGDYGYTFGSGTRLTVV.

The chain carries TRBV3-1 (or the pseudogene TRBV3-2) and TRBJ2-7; weak D call: TRBD1 (6 bases). Trimming stripped 4 bases from V and 0 bases from J, with 22 bases between. The CDR3 has 18 amino acids. The germline V gene encodes CDR1 LGHDT and CDR2 YNNKEL (reference sequence). The CDR3 DNA is TGTGCCAGCAGCCCGGGTCATAATTCGGGACACCTCTCCTACGAGCAGTACTTC. This gives the protein CASSPGHNSGHLSYEQYF.

V is TRBV3-1 (or the pseudogene TRBV3-2) and J is TRBJ2-7, with 8 nucleotides matching TRBD2. V dropped 3 bases and J dropped 9; count of bases not matched to a gene: 7. The germline V gene has CDR1 LGHDT and CDR2 YNNKEL (reference sequence). The length of the CDR3 is 13 residues. The CDR3 here is CASSQSGSSAQYF. The DNA for the CDR3 is TGTGCCAGCAGCCAGAGCGGGAGCAGCGCGCAGTACTTC.

V usage is TRBV18 and J usage is TRBJ1-3, with D possibly being TRBD1 (6 bases). V lost 3 bases to trimming and J lost 2 bases, with 11 bases between them. CDR1 KGHSH and CDR2 LQKENI come from the germline V gene. This CDR3 is 15 amino acids long. This CDR3 is CASSPRTEAGNTIYF. The CDR3 nucleotides are TGTGCCAGCTCACCGAGGACAGAGGCTGGAAACACCATATATTTT.

The chain employs TRBV28 and TRBJ1-2, with D unresolved. The germline gives CDR1 MDHEN, CDR2 SYDVKM. The CDR3 loop spans 13 amino acids. The ends were cut back, 4 bases at V and 3 bases at J, with 9 bases in the middle. The CDR3 DNA is TGTGCCAGCAGTTCGTCAGGATACTATGGCTACACCTTC. It codes for CASSSSGYYGYTF.

This chain uses TRBV7-6 with TRBJ2-1; a weak D match, TRBD2 (7 bases). The CDR3 length is 16 residues. Deletions cut 1 base from V and 10 bases from J, with 20 bases between. Germline CDR1 and CDR2: SGHVS and FNYEAQ. CDR3 amino acids: CASSLVGGGPPTEQFF. CDR3 DNA: TGTGCCAGCAGCTTAGTCGGCGGGGGCCCCCCCACAGAGCAGTTCTTC. The complete variable domain, with remaining parts taken from reference TRBV7-6 and TRBJ2-1, reads GAGVSQSPRYKVTKRGQDVALRCDPISGHVSLYWYRQALGQGPEFLTYFNYEAQQDKSGLPNDRFSAERPEGSISTLTIQRTEQRDSAMYRCASSLVGGGPPTEQFFGPGTRLTVL.

The chain is built from TRBV5-4 and TRBJ2-7, with 10 bases lining up with TRBD2. Losses at the gene ends were 4 bases for V and 0 bases for J; bases not matched to a gene: 4. Germline values: CDR1 SGHNT, CDR2 YYREEE (reference sequence). The CDR3 has 15 amino acids. CDR3 amino acids: CASSGGTSASYEQYF. The CDR3 region has the DNA TGTGCCAGCAGCGGGGGGACTAGCGCCTCCTACGAGCAGTACTTC.

V usage is TRBV7-9 and J usage is TRBJ2-3; D unclear. The V gene lost 5 bases and the J gene lost 0 bases, with 6 bases spanning the gap. The CDR3 contains 13 residues. The germline V gene encodes CDR1 SEHNR and CDR2 FQNEAQ (reference sequence). CDR3 sequence (DNA): TGTGCCAGCAGCCCCGGGAGCACAGATACGCAGTATTTT. It is translated as CASSPGSTDTQYF.

CDR3 coding DNA: TGTGCCAGCAGTTACCCCTCTAGCGGGGGAGATACGCAGTATTTT. Amino acids: CASSYPSSGGDTQYF. This chain uses TRBV6-5 with TRBJ2-3, with 10 bases identical to TRBD2. Germline-derived CDR1 and CDR2 are MNHEY and SVGAGI. CDR3 length: 15 amino acids. The V and J ends lost 2 bases and 5 bases, in that order; junction bases with no gene match: 4.

This clone was recorded a few times. The V call is TRBV28, the J call TRBJ2-3, with D uncertain. V gave up 6 bases and J gave up 2 bases, with 9 bases separating them. The CDR3 has 13 residues. From germline, CDR1 is MDHEN and CDR2 SYDVKM. This CDR3 is CASRVQNTDTQYF. In nucleotides, the CDR3 is TGTGCCAGCAGGGTCCAGAACACAGATACGCAGTATTTT. Full variable domain (outside the CDR3, taken from reference TRBV28 and TRBJ2-3): DVKVTQSSRYLVKRTGEKVFLECVQDMDHENMFWYRQDPGLGLRLIYFSYDVKMKEKGDIPEGYSVSREKKERFSLILESASTNQTSMYLCASRVQNTDTQYFGPGTRLTVL.

The chain recombines TRBV24-1 with TRBJ2-5; D ambiguous. The CDR3 is 15 residues long. Trimming took 2 bases from V and 1 from J, leaving 10 bases between them. Germline V gene data show CDR1 as KGHDR and CDR2 as SFDVKD. The CDR3 DNA reads as TGTGCCACCAGTGATTCGGCAGACTTCCAAGAGACCCAGTACTTC. Amino acids: CATSDSADFQETQYF.

This clone appeared once. The chain employs TRBV28 and TRBJ1-5; D is ambiguous. Germline CDR1 is MDHEN and CDR2 is SYDVKM. CDR3 length equals 15 residues. V was shortened by 2 bases and J by 1 base, with 9 bases between the two germline ends. The CDR3 nucleotides read TGTGCCAGCAGTTTAGGAGGTGGGAGCAATCAGCCCCAGCATTTT. Encoded protein: CASSLGGGSNQPQHF. The variable domain in full, with the rest retrieved from reference TRBV28 and TRBJ1-5, is DVKVTQSSRYLVKRTGEKVFLECVQDMDHENMFWYRQDPGLGLRLIYFSYDVKMKEKGDIPEGYSVSREKKERFSLILESASTNQTSMYLCASSLGGGSNQPQHFGDGTRLSIL.

This rearrangement joins TRBV15 to TRBJ1-3; 8 bases are shared with TRBD1. The germline gives CDR1 LNHNV, CDR2 YYDKDF (reference sequence). Unmatched junction bases numbered 3, after V lost 1 base and J lost 1 base. The CDR3 covers 16 residues. CDR3 sequence: CATSRGTGISGNTIYF. The CDR3 DNA follows: TGTGCCACCAGCAGAGGGACAGGGATTTCTGGAAACACCATATATTTT.

The rearrangement joins TRBV4-1 to TRBJ1-2; 9 bases align to TRBD1. Germline V gene sequence: CDR1 MGHRA, CDR2 YSYEKL. V trimming: 3 bases; J trimming: 10 bases; junction bases outside the gene matches: 6. The CDR3 loop spans 13 amino acids. The DNA of the CDR3 is TGCGCCAGCAGCCAGGCGGACAGGGGTCCCTACACCTTC. Protein sequence: CASSQADRGPYTF.

The rearrangement links TRBV27 to TRBJ1-5, with 7 bases matching TRBD1. V was clipped by 3 bases and J by 7 bases; unmatched bases: 9. Germline V CDR1 and CDR2: MNHEY, SMNVEV (reference sequence). The CDR3 has 15 residues. The CDR3 sequence: CASSLTGNRGQPQHF. CDR3 in DNA: TGTGCCAGCAGTTTGACAGGGAATCGGGGGCAGCCCCAGCATTTT.

The genes are TRBV21-1 and TRBJ1-2; whether TRBD1, the table's D call, matches the DNA was not checked. TRBV21-1 is given as a pseudogene. This CDR3 contains 17 residues. The DNA for the CDR3 is TGTGCCAGCAGCAAAGCCCGGACAGGGAGGGAGAACTATGGCTACACCTTC. It encodes CASSKARTGRENYGYTF.

The genes are TRBV27 and TRBJ2-2, with TRBD1 matching over 9 bases. V was pared by 6 bases and J by 4 bases, with 6 bases of the junction left unmatched. This CDR3 is built from 15 residues. Germline CDR1 MNHEY, CDR2 SMNVEV (reference sequence). As DNA, the CDR3 is TGTGCCAGCAGCGATACAGGGGGCCGCACCGGGGAGCTGTTTTTT. It codes for CASSDTGGRTGELFF.

This chain links TRBV29-1 with TRBJ1-2; TRBD1 agrees at 8 bases. The CDR3 consists of 14 residues. Germline loops: CDR1 SQVTM, CDR2 ANQGSEA. V lost 4 bases, J lost 6 bases, and 10 bases stayed unmatched. Written as DNA, the CDR3 is TGCAGCGTTGGGTCCCCAGGGGGCTTTGATGGCTACACCTTC. Protein product: CSVGSPGGFDGYTF.

The rearrangement joins TRBV9 to TRBJ2-5; maybe TRBD1 (6 bases). The length of the CDR3 is 15 residues. CDR1 is SGDLS, CDR2 YYNGEE, per germline. Trimming cost V 4 bases and J 2 bases, with 15 bases left between them. Here the CDR3 reads CASSPSGGQQETQYF. DNA of the CDR3: TGTGCCAGCAGCCCATCCGGAGGACAGCAAGAGACCCAGTACTTC.

This chain uses TRBV7-2 with TRBJ2-7, with 13 nucleotides matching TRBD2. The germline gives CDR1 SGHTA, CDR2 FQGNSA. The CDR3 has 15 amino acids. V shed 5 bases and J 7 bases; nucleotides not matched to a gene: 8. The CDR3 is CASSPRTSGSQEQYF. The CDR3 nucleotides are TGTGCCAGCAGCCCCAGGACTAGCGGGAGTCAGGAGCAGTACTTC.

The chain links TRBV5-1 to TRBJ1-1; D is uncertain. The length of the CDR3 is 15 residues. Trimming took off 0 bases at V and 3 bases at J, with 12 bases between the two ends. Germline CDR1 SGHRS, CDR2 YFSETQ. CDR3 coding DNA: TGCGCCAGCAGCTTGGCCATCAGCGGGGACACTGAAGCTTTCTTT. Translated, it gives CASSLAISGDTEAFF.

This chain uses TRBV28 with TRBJ2-1; tentative D call: TRBD2 (5 bases). Germline V gene data show CDR1 as MDHEN and CDR2 as SYDVKM. This CDR3 has 13 amino acids. Trimming took off 4 bases at V and 3 bases at J, with 7 bases between the two ends. The CDR3 sequence: CASSSGLYNEQFF. The CDR3 DNA reads TGTGCCAGCAGTTCCGGACTCTACAATGAGCAGTTCTTC.

This rearrangement joins TRBV9 to TRBJ1-5; no clear D. CDR1 is SGDLS, CDR2 YYNGEE, per germline. Trimming stripped 3 bases from V and 0 bases from J, with 4 bases between. This CDR3 is 13 amino acids long. The CDR3 protein is CASSGYSNQPQHF. CDR3 nucleotide sequence: TGTGCCAGCAGCGGTTATAGCAATCAGCCCCAGCATTTT.

The rearrangement uses TRBV7-9 and TRBJ2-1; 7 bases agree with TRBD1. Germline V gene lookup returns CDR1 SEHNR and CDR2 FQNEAQ (reference sequence). With V trimmed by 5 bases and J by 0 bases, 10 bases remained unmatched. This CDR3 region has 17 residues. CDR3 sequence: CASSPPPTGHSYNEQFF. The CDR3 DNA reads TGTGCCAGCAGCCCACCCCCGACAGGGCACTCCTACAATGAGCAGTTCTTC.

V and J are TRBV6-5 and TRBJ2-7, with TRBD1 matching over 8 bases. In germline, CDR1 is MNHEY, CDR2 SVGAGI. The CDR3 runs 16 residues. Trimming removed 0 bases from V and 3 bases from J; junction bases left unmatched: 7. DNA for the CDR3: TGTGCCAGCAGTTACTCCGGGACAGGTCATATCTACGAGCAGTACTTC. It is translated as CASSYSGTGHIYEQYF.